One T cell receptor beta chain is described in this entry. Its antigen remains unidentified. The CDR3 consists of 15 residues. Germline values: CDR1 MNHEY, CDR2 SMNVEV (reference sequence). With 2 bases removed from V and 0 bases from J, the gap between germline ends came to 10 bases. The data stem from a study of identical twins. Whole-study findings and limits: Partly confounded zero-insertion analyses could result from invariant MAIT and iNKT cells.

TCRdb re-derived calls from the 5' RACE reads in MiXCR, one entry per CDR3 protein. There are approximately 670,000 distinct CDR3 sequences in the sample; approximately 6.1% occur only once, and 1.5% to 2% lies in the top ten. The clonotype originates from a man aged 18 to 29 in good health. This rearrangement joins TRBV27 to TRBJ1-2; D gene uncertain. Sequenced: naive T cells sorted from blood. The CDR3: CASSLVSPPNYGYTF. The DNA for the CDR3 is TGTGCCAGCAGTTTAGTCTCGCCCCCTAACTATGGCTACACCTTC.